The 18 T cell receptor beta chains below all came from one sample that was sequenced in a study of blood T cell repertoires in COVID-19. Repertoires were generated with immunoSEQ multiplex PCR, while TCRdb's copy carries only in-frame clones and drops some. The table includes around 150,000 clones, 79% detected once. The sample taken for sequencing was peripheral blood. These receptors were collected from a man between 45 and 60 years old with active or convalescent COVID-19.

This chain uses TRBV6-6 with TRBJ2-1, with 7 bases aligning to TRBD2. The CDR3 extends over 14 amino acids. V was pared by 0 bases and J by 9 bases, with 5 bases of the junction left unmatched. The germline V gene encodes CDR1 MNHNY and CDR2 SVGAGI (reference sequence). The CDR3 is CASSYSSGAGEQFF. The DNA of the CDR3 is TGTGCCAGCAGTTACTCGAGCGGGGCCGGTGAGCAGTTCTTC.

This clone was seen just once. The chain joins TRBV4-2 to TRBJ1-4, with TRBD1 matching over 10 bases. The germline V gene encodes CDR1 LGHNA and CDR2 YNFKEQ. CDR3 length: 19 amino acids. V shed 4 bases, J shed 0 bases, and the junction held 11 bases outside the gene matches. The CDR3 reads CASSRSPATGGATNEKLFF. The CDR3 DNA is TGTGCCAGCAGCCGATCCCCGGCGACAGGGGGCGCAACTAATGAAAAACTGTTTTTT.

The chain joins TRBV28 to TRBJ1-5; TRBD1 matches 9 bases. With V trimmed by 5 bases and J by 7 bases, 9 bases remained unmatched. The CDR3 has 15 amino acids. CDR1 MDHEN and CDR2 SYDVKM come from the germline V gene. The CDR3 region is CASSTGQGSVQPQHF. The CDR3 DNA follows: TGTGCCAGCAGTACGGGACAGGGATCGGTCCAGCCCCAGCATTTT. The variable domain in full, with the rest retrieved from reference TRBV28 and TRBJ1-5, is DVKVTQSSRYLVKRTGEKVFLECVQDMDHENMFWYRQDPGLGLRLIYFSYDVKMKEKGDIPEGYSVSREKKERFSLILESASTNQTSMYLCASSTGQGSVQPQHFGDGTRLSIL.

The chain joins TRBV5-1 to TRBJ2-1; TRBD1 matches 7 bases. This CDR3 contains 17 residues. Germline loops: CDR1 SGHRS, CDR2 YFSETQ. The trim removed 4 bases at V and 0 bases at J, leaving 10 bases unmatched. The CDR3 region has the DNA TGCGCCAGCAGCATCCACAGGGGCCTTACCTCCTACAATGAGCAGTTCTTC. It translates to CASSIHRGLTSYNEQFF.

This chain connects TRBV4-1 to TRBJ1-2; 10 nucleotides align to TRBD1. The CDR3 covers 18 residues. V was clipped by 0 bases and J by 10 bases; unmatched bases: 17. The germline V gene encodes CDR1 MGHRA and CDR2 YSYEKL. CDR3 protein: CASSQDRWDRGLVVAYTF. The CDR3 DNA follows: TGCGCCAGCAGCCAAGATAGATGGGACAGGGGCCTCGTCGTCGCCTACACCTTC.

The V gene is TRBV2, the J gene TRBJ2-1, with D possibly TRBD1 on 5 matching bases. Trimming cost V 6 bases and J 10 bases, with 19 bases left between them. This CDR3 spans 14 amino acids. Germline CDR1 is SNHLY and CDR2 is FYNNEI. For the CDR3, the DNA is TGTGCCAGCAGCTCTTGGGTGCGGACAATGGAGCAGTTCTTC. Protein: CASSSWVRTMEQFF.

The chain joins TRBV9 to TRBJ2-2; 9 bases are shared with TRBD1. V was clipped by 0 bases and J by 9 bases; unmatched bases: 12. The CDR3 sequence is 17 residues long. Germline V CDR1 and CDR2: SGDLS, YYNGEE. For the CDR3, the DNA is TGTGCCAGCAGCGTAGCTACGAGGGACAGGGACCCCCGGGAGCTGTTTTTT. Its protein is CASSVATRDRDPRELFF.

Ten or more counts support this clone. V gene TRBV4-1 combines with J gene TRBJ1-1; D is perhaps TRBD1 (5 bases). V lost 1 base, J lost 3 bases, and 18 bases lay in between. The CDR3 covers 17 residues. Germline V gene lookup returns CDR1 MGHRA and CDR2 YSYEKL. CDR3 DNA sequence: TGCGCCAGCAGCCAAGTTATCACGGGGGGTAGGGACACTGAAGCTTTCTTT. Encoded protein: CASSQVITGGRDTEAFF.

This clone was observed a few times. The V and J genes are TRBV5-1 and TRBJ1-1, with 7 bases matching TRBD1. V shed 2 bases and J 0 bases; nucleotides not matched to a gene: 4. This CDR3 region has 15 residues. Germline CDR1 reads SGHRS; CDR2 reads YFSETQ. CDR3 loop: CASSFVTGLNTEAFF. Here the CDR3 DNA reads TGCGCCAGCAGCTTCGTGACAGGGTTGAACACTGAAGCTTTCTTT. The entire variable domain, with the rest obtained from reference TRBV5-1 and TRBJ1-1, is as follows: KAGVTQTPRYLIKTRGQQVTLSCSPISGHRSVSWYQQTPGQGLQFLFEYFSETQRNKGNFPGRFSGRQFSNSRSEMNVSTLELGDSALYLCASSFVTGLNTEAFFGQGTRLTVV.

V is TRBV5-6 and J is TRBJ1-1, with D possibly matching TRBD1 (5 bases). The CDR3 consists of 13 residues. Deletions cut 0 bases from V and 7 bases from J, with 10 bases between. From germline, CDR1 is SGHDT and CDR2 YYEEEE. The CDR3 region is CASSLGTGDEAFF. The DNA of the CDR3 is TGTGCCAGCAGCTTGGGGACGGGGGATGAAGCTTTCTTT.

The V and J genes are TRBV4-2 and TRBJ1-1; tentative D call: TRBD1 (6 bases). This CDR3 region has 15 residues. With 0 bases removed from V and 1 base from J, the gap between germline ends came to 9 bases. Looked up from germline, CDR1 is LGHNA and CDR2 is YNFKEQ. The CDR3 reads CASSQEVRGNTEAFF. In nucleotides, the CDR3 is TGTGCCAGCAGCCAAGAAGTCAGGGGGAACACTGAAGCTTTCTTT.

This clone was recorded only once. This CDR3 is CASRGRQGSYEQYF. CDR3 in DNA: TGTGCCAGTAGAGGCCGACAGGGATCCTACGAGCAGTACTTC. V usage is TRBV19 and J usage is TRBJ2-7; 7 nucleotides agree with TRBD1. The germline V gene encodes CDR1 LNHDA and CDR2 SQIVND (reference sequence). The CDR3 is made up of 14 amino acids. The V segment lost 6 bases and the J segment 1 base; nucleotides outside the gene matches: 6.

DNA for the CDR3: TGTGCCAGCAGCTCGACAGGGGCCACAGATACGCAGTATTTT. It specifies CASSSTGATDTQYF. The chain has TRBV7-3 and TRBJ2-3, with TRBD1 identical over 8 bases. Germline CDR1 is SGHTA and CDR2 is FQGTGA. CDR3 length: 14 amino acids. With V trimmed by 4 bases and J by 2 bases, 2 bases remained unmatched.

This clone was recorded only once. The genes are TRBV30 and TRBJ2-5; 7 bases fit TRBD2. The CDR3 has 15 amino acids. With V trimmed by 2 bases and J by 1 base, 7 bases remained unmatched. Germline CDR1 reads GTSNPN; CDR2 reads SVGIG (reference sequence). The CDR3 coding sequence is TGTGCCTGGAGTCGGTTCGGACTAGGCCAAGAGACCCAGTACTTC. Encoded protein: CAWSRFGLGQETQYF. Full variable domain (outside the CDR3, taken from reference TRBV30 and TRBJ2-5): SQTIHQWPATLVQPVGSPLSLECTVEGTSNPNLYWYRQAAGRGLQLLFYSVGIGQISSEVPQNLSASRPQDRQFILSSKKLLLSDSGFYLCAWSRFGLGQETQYFGPGTRLLVL.

The chain is built from TRBV27 and TRBJ2-7; 7 bases align to TRBD2. This CDR3 region has 18 residues. With 8 bases clipped from V and 3 bases from J, the junction kept 22 bases outside the gene matches. CDR1 and CDR2 (germline): MNHEY, SMNVEV (reference sequence). CDR3 in amino acids: CASRTTVPTGGSVYEQYF. In DNA form, the CDR3 reads TGTGCCAGCCGGACCACGGTACCTACGGGGGGATCGGTCTACGAGCAGTACTTC.

V gene TRBV9 combines with J gene TRBJ2-3, with no clear D. V was clipped by 0 bases and J by 2 bases, with 7 bases between them. Germline CDR1 SGDLS, CDR2 YYNGEE. The CDR3 is 14 amino acids. The CDR3 reads CASSVDGYTDTQYF. CDR3 DNA: TGTGCCAGCAGCGTAGACGGGTACACAGATACGCAGTATTTT.

In this sample, this clone turned up once. The chain employs TRBV6-5 and TRBJ2-7, with TRBD2 identical over 10 bases. Germline CDR1 is MNHEY and CDR2 is SVGAGI. V was pared by 0 bases and J by 2 bases, with 4 bases of the junction left unmatched. This CDR3 has 16 amino acids. CDR3 region: CASSYSTLAGAYEQYF. CDR3 sequence (DNA): TGTGCCAGCAGTTACTCGACCCTAGCGGGGGCCTACGAGCAGTACTTC.

The V call is TRBV7-9, the J call TRBJ1-2, with TRBD1 matching over 7 bases. V lost 5 bases to trimming and J lost 2 bases; unmatched junction nucleotides: 5. The CDR3 has 14 amino acids. Germline assignment: CDR1 SEHNR and CDR2 FQNEAQ (reference sequence). CDR3 sequence reads: CASSLLTGNYGYTF. CDR3 DNA: TGTGCCAGCAGCCTCCTGACAGGGAACTATGGCTACACCTTC.